Following are 30 T cell receptor beta chains from one sample sequenced in a study of blood T cell repertoires in COVID-19. Using immunoSEQ multiplex PCR, the repertoire was profiled, and TCRdb retains in-frame clones only, with some absent. The table has some 58,000 clones, approximately 87% seen once. Sequences were obtained from peripheral blood. These receptors were taken from a man aged 50-60 years with acute or convalescent COVID-19.

CDR3 protein: CASSLLLGGEYGYTF. CDR3 in DNA: TGTGCCAGCAGCTTGCTCCTAGGGGGGGAGTATGGCTACACCTTC. V is TRBV5-6 and J is TRBJ1-2; D perhaps matches TRBD1 (6 bases). CDR3 size: 15 residues. In germline, CDR1 is SGHDT, CDR2 YYEEEE. Trimming took 1 base from V and 5 from J, leaving 15 bases between them.

The chain links TRBV2 to TRBJ2-1, with D maybe TRBD2 (7 bases). The V gene lost 6 bases and the J gene lost 9 bases, with 12 bases spanning the gap. Germline loops: CDR1 SNHLY, CDR2 FYNNEI. The CDR3 sequence is 12 residues long. The CDR3 DNA reads as TGTGCCAGCAGAGGGGGGGGTTTTGAGCAGTTCTTC. This encodes CASRGGGFEQFF. Variable domain in full (rest from reference TRBV2 and TRBJ2-1): EPEVTQTPSHQVTQMGQEVILRCVPISNHLYFYWYRQILGQKVEFLVSFYNNEISEKSEIFDDQFSVERPDGSNFTLKIRSTKLEDSAMYFCASRGGGFEQFFGPGTRLTVL.

V and J are TRBV7-8 and TRBJ2-5; 12 nucleotides align to TRBD2. Trimming took 1 base from V and 5 from J; bases not matched to a gene: 11. The germline gives CDR1 SGHVS, CDR2 FQNEAQ. The CDR3 covers 18 residues. CDR3 region: CASSLGGTSGPLTETQYF. For the CDR3, the DNA is TGTGCCAGCAGCTTAGGGGGGACTAGCGGGCCCCTAACGGAGACCCAGTACTTC. The full variable domain, its missing parts supplied by reference TRBV7-8 and TRBJ2-5, is GAGVSQSPRYKVAKRGQDVALRCDPISGHVSLFWYQQALGQGPEFLTYFQNEAQLDKSGLPSDRFFAERPEGSVSTLKIQRTQQEDSAVYLCASSLGGTSGPLTETQYFGPGTRLLVL.

This chain joins TRBV3-1 (or the pseudogene TRBV3-2) and TRBJ2-1; D remains unclear. This CDR3 is built from 17 residues. The ends were cut back, 0 bases at V and 0 bases at J, with 12 bases in the middle. Per germline, CDR1 LGHDT and CDR2 YNNKEL (reference sequence). This CDR3 is CASSQDPYSSSYNEQFF. The CDR3 nucleotides read TGTGCCAGCAGCCAAGATCCCTACTCTAGCTCCTACAATGAGCAGTTCTTC.

V gene TRBV19 combines with J gene TRBJ2-1, with D tentatively TRBD1 (5 bases). The CDR3 sequence is 12 residues long. CDR1 is LNHDA, CDR2 SQIVND, per germline (reference sequence). With 7 bases removed from V and 6 bases from J, the gap between germline ends came to 10 bases. The CDR3 nucleotides are TGTGCCAGTATGGTCAGGGCCAATGAGCAGTTCTTC. Translated, it gives CASMVRANEQFF.

This clone was recorded once. V gene TRBV30 combines with J gene TRBJ2-2, with TRBD1 identical over 10 bases. The CDR3 runs 12 residues. The germline gives CDR1 GTSNPN, CDR2 SVGIG (reference sequence). J was trimmed by 6 bases and V by 5 bases; bases with no gene match: 0. The CDR3 protein is CAWGTGAGELFF. The CDR3 DNA sequence: TGTGCCTGGGGGACAGGGGCCGGGGAGCTGTTTTTT.

The chain couples TRBV2 to TRBJ2-5; 7 nucleotides line up with TRBD1. V was clipped by 4 bases and J by 5 bases; unmatched bases: 4. The germline CDR1 and CDR2 sequences are SNHLY and FYNNEI. The CDR3 runs to 13 residues. CDR3: CASSVDREETQYF. The DNA of the CDR3 is TGTGCCAGCAGTGTAGACAGGGAGGAGACCCAGTACTTC.

This chain connects TRBV5-1 to TRBJ1-5; 7 bases map to TRBD1. The CDR3 length is 15 residues. With V trimmed by 4 bases and J by 3 bases, 7 bases remained unmatched. Per the germline V gene, CDR1 is SGHRS and CDR2 is YFSETQ. The CDR3 loop reads CASSPRGGPNQPQHF. DNA of the CDR3: TGCGCCAGCAGCCCGCGAGGGGGCCCCAATCAGCCCCAGCATTTT.

In this sample, this clone turned up a few times. The V and J genes are TRBV5-1 and TRBJ2-4; possible D gene TRBD1, 6 bases. The V end was cut by 5 bases, the J end by 6 bases, with 9 bases between. The CDR3 runs 12 residues. Germline-derived CDR1 and CDR2 are SGHRS and YFSETQ. The CDR3 DNA sequence: TGCGCCAGCAGGGACAGCCGAAACATTCAGTACTTC. It translates to CASRDSRNIQYF.

This rearrangement joins TRBV14 to TRBJ1-2; the D gene is possibly TRBD1 (6 bases). The CDR3 has 14 amino acids. Trimming took off 1 base at V and 6 bases at J, with 12 bases between the two ends. Germline assignment: CDR1 SGHDN and CDR2 FVKESK. The CDR3 sequence: CASSQVGGYDGYTF. Written as DNA, the CDR3 is TGTGCCAGCAGCCAAGTTGGGGGCTACGATGGCTACACCTTC.

CDR3 DNA: TGTGCCAGCAGTCCCTTTAGCGGGAGGGTTTACTTC. Protein sequence: CASSPFSGRVYF. The V gene is TRBV2, the J gene TRBJ2-7, with 11 bases matching TRBD2. V shed 5 bases and J 13 bases; nucleotides not matched to a gene: 7. This CDR3 contains 12 residues. The V gene's germline CDR1 is SNHLY and CDR2 FYNNEI.

CDR3 sequence (DNA): TGTGCCAGCAGTCTAAGTACTAGAAACGGGGAGCTGTTTTTT. Translation: CASSLSTRNGELFF. The chain uses TRBV2 and TRBJ2-2, with D perhaps matching TRBD2 (5 bases). This CDR3 is 14 amino acids long. Trimming stripped 5 bases from V and 7 bases from J, with 14 bases between. Germline CDR1 is SNHLY and CDR2 is FYNNEI.

The chain uses TRBV7-6 and TRBJ2-6, with TRBD2 as a possible D gene (5 bases). CDR3 length: 15 residues. Germline V gene sequence: CDR1 SGHVS, CDR2 FNYEAQ. V lost 4 bases, J lost 0 bases, and 7 bases lay in between. The CDR3 sequence is CASSSDFSGANVLTF. The CDR3 nucleotides are TGTGCCAGCAGCTCGGACTTCTCTGGGGCCAACGTCCTGACTTTC. Full variable domain (outside the CDR3, taken from reference TRBV7-6 and TRBJ2-6): GAGVSQSPRYKVTKRGQDVALRCDPISGHVSLYWYRQALGQGPEFLTYFNYEAQQDKSGLPNDRFSAERPEGSISTLTIQRTEQRDSAMYRCASSSDFSGANVLTFGAGSRLTVL.

The V call is TRBV2, the J call TRBJ1-4; tentatively, D is TRBD1 (6 bases). CDR1 and CDR2 from the germline V gene are SNHLY and FYNNEI. CDR3 size: 15 residues. V lost 5 bases, J lost 3 bases, and 13 bases lay in between. This CDR3 reads CASSKIQGPNEKLFF. CDR3 sequence (DNA): TGTGCCAGCAGTAAAATACAGGGCCCTAATGAAAAACTGTTTTTT.

As DNA, the CDR3 is TGTGCCAGCCGTATACAGGGGGCGCCTGGCTACACCTTC. It translates to CASRIQGAPGYTF. The chain joins TRBV6-5 to TRBJ1-2; 9 nucleotides line up with TRBD1. The CDR3 runs to 13 residues. V trimming: 8 bases; J trimming: 7 bases; junction bases outside the gene matches: 8. CDR1 is MNHEY and CDR2 is SVGAGI in the germline V gene.

This chain uses TRBV27 with TRBJ1-4; the D is unclear. CDR3 size: 13 residues. V gave up 5 bases and J gave up 2 bases, with 6 bases separating them. CDR1 is MNHEY, CDR2 SMNVEV, per germline (reference sequence). CDR3: CASSGQTNEKLFF. The CDR3 DNA reads TGTGCCAGCAGTGGGCAGACTAATGAAAAACTGTTTTTT.

The V call is TRBV5-4, the J call TRBJ2-3; TRBD2 matches 10 bases. Germline V CDR1 and CDR2: SGHNT, YYREEE (reference sequence). CDR3 size: 17 residues. Trimming removed 1 base from V and 4 bases from J; junction bases left unmatched: 9. The CDR3 coding sequence is TGTGCCAGCAGCTTGCTCCTAGCGGGAGACTCTTCAGATACGCAGTATTTT. Protein sequence: CASSLLLAGDSSDTQYF. Together with reference TRBV5-4 and TRBJ2-3, the CDR3 gives the full variable domain: ETGVTQSPTHLIKTRGQQVTLRCSSQSGHNTVSWYQQALGQGPQFIFQYYREEENGRGNFPPRFSGLQFPNYSSELNVNALELDDSALYLCASSLLLAGDSSDTQYFGPGTRLTVL.

The chain employs TRBV21-1 and TRBJ2-1; the table's D call of TRBD1 was not tested on the DNA. TRBV21-1 is annotated as a pseudogene. The CDR3 has 15 residues. The CDR3 loop is CASINQGTRWNEQFF. In DNA, the CDR3 is TGTGCCAGCATCAACCAGGGGACCCGTTGGAATGAGCAGTTCTTC.

The chain recombines TRBV6-5 with TRBJ1-3, with 7 bases matching TRBD1. The CDR3 is 16 residues long. After removal of 0 bases from V and 8 bases from J, the junction contained 10 bases not matched to a gene. Germline CDR1 reads MNHEY; CDR2 reads SVGAGI. CDR3 sequence reads: CASSYSSQGPYHTIYF. Written as DNA, the CDR3 is TGTGCCAGCAGTTACTCCTCACAGGGGCCCTACCACACCATATATTTT.

The chain carries TRBV5-4 and TRBJ1-2, with 10 bases matching TRBD1. V shed 4 bases, J shed 4 bases, and the junction held 10 bases outside the gene matches. Germline V gene data show CDR1 as SGHNT and CDR2 as YYREEE (reference sequence). The CDR3 consists of 16 residues. The DNA of the CDR3 is TGTGCCAGCAGCACGGGGGGGACAGGGGACTTCTATGGCTACACCTTC. Translated: CASSTGGTGDFYGYTF.

The V call is TRBV6-5, the J call TRBJ2-7, with D perhaps matching TRBD2 (6 bases). Trimming pared 5 bases from V and 6 bases from J, leaving 17 bases between. CDR1 MNHEY and CDR2 SVGAGI come from the germline V gene. The CDR3 is made up of 14 amino acids. The CDR3 DNA is TGTGCCAGCAGTCCGGGAGACACTCTGGGCGAGCAGTACTTC. This encodes CASSPGDTLGEQYF.

The J gene is TRBJ1-1, the V gene TRBV19; D call uncertain. The CDR3 extends over 11 amino acids. Germline V gives CDR1 LNHDA, CDR2 SQIVND (reference sequence). V was trimmed by 9 bases and J by 6 bases, leaving 11 bases between them. The DNA for the CDR3 is TGTGCCAGCTCCCGGGGAGCTGAAGCTTTCTTT. Protein: CASSRGAEAFF. Full variable domain (missing parts from reference TRBV19 and TRBJ1-1): DGGITQSPKYLFRKEGQNVTLSCEQNLNHDAMYWYRQDPGQGLRLIYYSQIVNDFQKGDIAEGYSVSREKKESFPLTVTSAQKNPTAFYLCASSRGAEAFFGQGTRLTVV.

V is TRBV5-4 and J is TRBJ1-1; D unresolved. Germline-derived CDR1 and CDR2 are SGHNT and YYREEE (reference sequence). This CDR3 is built from 14 residues. V was shortened by 0 bases and J by 1 base, with 7 bases between the two germline ends. DNA of the CDR3: TGTGCCAGCAGCTTGGACAGATCGAACACTGAAGCTTTCTTT. As protein: CASSLDRSNTEAFF.

The sample holds a few counts of this clone. The chain recombines TRBV5-1 with TRBJ2-7, with TRBD1 identical over 7 bases. CDR3 length: 12 amino acids. Germline V gene data show CDR1 as SGHRS and CDR2 as YFSETQ. V was clipped by 0 bases and J by 7 bases; unmatched bases: 1. The CDR3: CASSLAGGEQYF. CDR3 DNA sequence: TGCGCCAGCAGCTTGGCAGGGGGAGAGCAGTACTTC.

CDR3 nucleotides: TGCAGCGTTGAAGATCAGGGACAGGGTTACTACGAGCAGTACTTC. Translation gives CSVEDQGQGYYEQYF. The rearrangement joins TRBV29-1 to TRBJ2-7, with TRBD1 matching 9 bases. CDR3 length: 15 residues. CDR1 SQVTM and CDR2 ANQGSEA come from the germline V gene. V was clipped by 0 bases and J by 3 bases; unmatched bases: 6.

The gene calls are TRBV27 and TRBJ2-3; 10 bases align to TRBD2. The CDR3 is made up of 15 amino acids. CDR1 and CDR2 from the germline V gene are MNHEY and SMNVEV (reference sequence). V lost 7 bases to trimming and J lost 1 base; unmatched junction nucleotides: 5. CDR3 in DNA: TGTGCCAGCAAGAAGCGGGAGGGAGGCACAGATACGCAGTATTTT. Translation gives CASKKREGGTDTQYF.

J is TRBJ2-7 and V is TRBV6-4; no reliable D call. This CDR3 comprises 13 residues. Germline CDR1 reads MRHNA; CDR2 reads SNTAGT. Trimming pared 8 bases from V and 6 bases from J, leaving 17 bases between. The CDR3, as DNA: TGTGCCAGCTCCCGATCGGAAGACTCCGAGCAGTACTTC. Encoded protein: CASSRSEDSEQYF.

The chain couples TRBV6-5 to TRBJ1-2, with a tentative D call TRBD1 (5 bases). Germline-derived CDR1 and CDR2 are MNHEY and SVGAGI. Between the trimmed V and J ends, which lost 6 bases and 8 bases, there was a span of 13 bases. The CDR3 loop spans 12 amino acids. CDR3 residues: CASRAREYGYTF. CDR3 coding DNA: TGTGCCAGCAGGGCCAGGGAATACGGCTACACCTTC.

The V and J genes are TRBV5-1 and TRBJ2-5, with 14 bases matching TRBD2. The CDR3 has 17 amino acids. Germline V gene lookup returns CDR1 SGHRS and CDR2 YFSETQ. The J segment lost 2 bases and the V segment lost 2 bases, leaving 5 bases of the junction unmatched. DNA of the CDR3: TGCGCCAGCAGCTTCCCTAGGACTAGCGGGAGGCAAGAGACCCAGTACTTC. This sequence encodes CASSFPRTSGRQETQYF.

The chain employs TRBV2 and TRBJ1-2, with no clear D. Germline-derived CDR1 and CDR2 are SNHLY and FYNNEI. V lost 6 bases and J lost 6, with 14 bases in between. This CDR3 has 13 amino acids. CDR3 amino acids: CASSRSDLNGYTF. CDR3 in DNA: TGTGCCAGCAGCAGGTCGGATCTGAATGGCTACACCTTC.